The text below deals with one T cell receptor beta chain. Here immunoSEQ multiplex PCR was the method, and the copy in TCRdb shows in-frame clones only, minus some. The profile covers 250,000 to 350,000 clones, with roughly 89% appearing a single time and more than 8.5% taken by the ten largest. The data derive from a study of blood T cell repertoires in COVID-19. Study context: PBMCs, B-cell-depleted T cells, or T cells provided the cDNA or gDNA that made up the material.

The participants were between roughly 18 and 100 years old and came from roughly 24 US areas. Recovery among Cohort 3 donors was established by two negative PCRs, clearance, or symptom resolution. The sequenced sample was PBMCs or T cells enriched from blood (not recorded which). The origin of this receptor is a woman under 30 who had recovered from COVID-19.

The CDR3 sequence is CASSDFRTGILFF. CDR3 nucleotides: TGTGCCAGCAGTGATTTTCGGACAGGGATACTGTTTTTT. The rearrangement joins TRBV6-1 to TRBJ1-4, with 8 bases lining up with TRBD1. The length of the CDR3 is 13 residues. Germline V lookup: CDR1 MNHNS, CDR2 SASEGT. With 3 bases clipped from V and 13 bases from J, the junction kept 7 bases outside the gene matches.